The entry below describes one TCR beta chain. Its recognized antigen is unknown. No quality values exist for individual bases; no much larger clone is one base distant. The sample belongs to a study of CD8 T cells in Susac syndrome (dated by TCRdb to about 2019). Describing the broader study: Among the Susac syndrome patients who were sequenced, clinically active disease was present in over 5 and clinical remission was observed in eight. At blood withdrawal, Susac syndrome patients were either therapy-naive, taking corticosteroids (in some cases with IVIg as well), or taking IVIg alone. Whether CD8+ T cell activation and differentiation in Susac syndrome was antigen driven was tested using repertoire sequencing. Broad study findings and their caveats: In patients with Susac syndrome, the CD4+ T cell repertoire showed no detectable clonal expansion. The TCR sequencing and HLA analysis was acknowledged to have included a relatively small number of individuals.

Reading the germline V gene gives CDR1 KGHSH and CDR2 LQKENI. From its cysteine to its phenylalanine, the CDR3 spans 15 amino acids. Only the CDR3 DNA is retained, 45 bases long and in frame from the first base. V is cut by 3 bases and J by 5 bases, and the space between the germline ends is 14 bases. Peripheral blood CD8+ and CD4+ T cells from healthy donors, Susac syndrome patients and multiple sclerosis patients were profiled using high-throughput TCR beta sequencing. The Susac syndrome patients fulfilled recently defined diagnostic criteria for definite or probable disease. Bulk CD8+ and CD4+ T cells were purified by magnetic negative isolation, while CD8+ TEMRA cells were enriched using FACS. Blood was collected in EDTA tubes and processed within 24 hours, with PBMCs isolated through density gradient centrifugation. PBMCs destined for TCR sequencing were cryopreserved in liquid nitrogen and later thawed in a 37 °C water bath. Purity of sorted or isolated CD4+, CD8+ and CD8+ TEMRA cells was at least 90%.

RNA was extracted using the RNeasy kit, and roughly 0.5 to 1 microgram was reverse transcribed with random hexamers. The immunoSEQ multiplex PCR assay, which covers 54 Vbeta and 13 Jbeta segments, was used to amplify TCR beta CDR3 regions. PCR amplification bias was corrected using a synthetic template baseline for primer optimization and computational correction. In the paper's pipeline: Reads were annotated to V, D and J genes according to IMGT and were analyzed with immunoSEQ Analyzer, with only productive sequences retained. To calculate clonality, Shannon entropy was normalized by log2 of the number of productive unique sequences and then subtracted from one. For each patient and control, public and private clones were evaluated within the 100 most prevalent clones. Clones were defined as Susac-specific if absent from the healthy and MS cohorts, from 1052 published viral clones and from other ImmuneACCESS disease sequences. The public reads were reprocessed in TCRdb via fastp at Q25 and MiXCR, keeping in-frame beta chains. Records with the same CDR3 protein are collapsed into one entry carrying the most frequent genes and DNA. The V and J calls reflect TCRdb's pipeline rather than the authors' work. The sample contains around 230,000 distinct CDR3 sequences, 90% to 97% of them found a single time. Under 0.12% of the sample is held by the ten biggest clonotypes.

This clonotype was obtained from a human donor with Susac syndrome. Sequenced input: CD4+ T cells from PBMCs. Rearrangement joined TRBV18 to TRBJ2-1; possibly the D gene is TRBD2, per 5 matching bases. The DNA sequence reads TGTGCCAGCTCACCGCAGGATAGCGCCCACAATGAGCAGTTCTTC. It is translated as CASSPQDSAHNEQFF. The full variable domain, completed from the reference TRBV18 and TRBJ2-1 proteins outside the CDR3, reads NAGVMQNPRHLVRRRGQEARLRCSPMKGHSHVYWYRQLPEEGLKFMVYLQKENIIDESGMPKERFSAEFPKEGPSILRIQQVVRGDSAAYFCASSPQDSAHNEQFFGPGTRLTVL.